The 20 T cell receptor beta chains listed next were all sequenced from one sample in a study of T-cell memory formation after mild COVID-19 (dated by TCRdb to about 2021). Library preparation employed 5' RACE. Sequencing relied on an Illumina NovaSeq 6000. TCRdb reanalyzed the raw reads on its own, using fastp at Q25 for trimming and MiXCR for clone calling, and kept in-frame beta chains. Records with the same CDR3 protein are collapsed into one entry carrying the most frequent genes and DNA. The sample yields around 260,000 distinct CDR3 sequences; 15% to 20% were counted once. The ten top clones hold roughly 20% of the sample. The sequenced material came from PBMCs or a T cell subset sorted from them (not recorded which). Receptor source: a man in his late teens or twenties who had mild COVID-19 (a few samples of this study predate the infection). The sample titles of this study are shuffled in the database, so cell type and time point are left out; the donor was told from shared clones.

This clonotype was seen ten or more times. The V and J genes are TRBV6-4 and TRBJ2-2, with TRBD2 matching over 9 bases. V shed 4 bases, J shed 3 bases, and the junction held 0 bases outside the gene matches. Germline CDR1 and CDR2: MRHNA and SNTAGT. The CDR3 has 14 amino acids. The CDR3 spells CASSASGDTGELFF. For the CDR3, the DNA is TGTGCCAGCAGTGCTAGCGGGGACACCGGGGAGCTGTTTTTT.

The J gene is TRBJ1-1, the V gene TRBV11-2; D remains unclear. This CDR3 has 14 residues. V was clipped by 2 bases and J by 8 bases, with 15 bases between them. Per germline, CDR1 SGHAT and CDR2 FQNNGV. The CDR3 DNA sequence: TGTGCCAGCAGCTTACACGGGCCTCCTGAGGAAGCTTTCTTT. It is translated as CASSLHGPPEEAFF.

The CDR3 region is CASSQDGGRPNEQFF. The CDR3 DNA reads as TGTGCCAGCAGCCAAGATGGGGGTCGTCCCAATGAGCAGTTCTTC. The rearrangement uses TRBV7-9 and TRBJ2-1, with D tentatively TRBD1 or TRBD2 (5 bases each). Germline CDR1 reads SEHNR; CDR2 reads FQNEAQ (reference sequence). V lost 5 bases and J lost 6, with 17 bases in between. The CDR3 has 15 amino acids.

This clonotype was seen only a few times. The chain joins TRBV7-9 to TRBJ2-3, with D perhaps matching TRBD1 or TRBD2 (5 bases each). CDR3 length: 16 amino acids. The germline V gene has CDR1 SEHNR and CDR2 FQNEAQ (reference sequence). Trimming cost V 3 bases and J 6 bases, with 19 bases left between them. CDR3 residues: CASSFSRGTSWDTQYF. CDR3 coding DNA: TGTGCCAGCAGCTTTTCGAGGGGTACTTCATGGGATACGCAGTATTTT.

The rearrangement joins TRBV28 to TRBJ1-5; TRBD1 matches 8 bases. CDR3 size: 16 residues. Trimming took 6 bases from V and 2 from J; bases not matched to a gene: 9. Germline CDR1 is MDHEN and CDR2 is SYDVKM. The CDR3 protein is CASSLLTGAGNQPQHF. The CDR3 DNA follows: TGTGCCAGCAGCCTTTTGACAGGGGCAGGCAATCAGCCCCAGCATTTT.

This clonotype occurred a few times. The genes are TRBV6-2 or TRBV6-3 and TRBJ2-5, with a weak D call TRBD1 (6 bases). Trimming stripped 5 bases from V and 1 base from J, with 8 bases between. The CDR3 runs 13 residues. CDR1 MNHEY and CDR2 SVGEGT come from the germline V gene. The CDR3 loop reads CASSQQGQETQYF. The DNA for the CDR3 is TGTGCCAGCAGTCAACAGGGCCAAGAGACCCAGTACTTC.

The chain uses TRBV2 and TRBJ1-5; a weak D match, TRBD1 (6 bases). V lost 6 bases to trimming and J lost 5 bases, with 14 bases between them. CDR3 length: 14 residues. The germline CDR1 and CDR2 sequences are SNHLY and FYNNEI. CDR3 in amino acids: CASRGPGAYQPQHF. The CDR3 nucleotides are TGTGCCAGCAGGGGGCCGGGGGCGTATCAGCCCCAGCATTTT.

This clonotype has a count of ten or more. The chain has TRBV28 and TRBJ1-1; weak D call: TRBD1 (6 bases). Trimming removed 10 bases at V and 3 bases at J, with 21 bases between. The CDR3 totals 15 residues. Germline V gene lookup returns CDR1 MDHEN and CDR2 SYDVKM. The CDR3 nucleotides are TGTGCCACCACCACCGGGGGCCAAGGGGACACTGAAGCTTTCTTT. It is translated as CATTTGGQGDTEAFF.

The chain links TRBV6-5 to TRBJ1-6, with D maybe TRBD1 (6 bases). This CDR3 has 14 residues. The germline V and J ends were trimmed by 7 bases and 9 bases, with 16 bases remaining between them. Germline V gene lookup returns CDR1 MNHEY and CDR2 SVGAGI. The CDR3 sequence is CASTLGGGVSPLHF. The CDR3 coding sequence is TGTGCCAGCACCCTAGGGGGGGGAGTTTCACCCCTCCACTTT.

Of note for this clonotype: A much larger clone differs by one base, so this may be a read error. This CDR3 fails to terminate in the conserved phenylalanine or tryptophan, so it likely reflects a read error. V is TRBV5-5 and J is TRBJ1-2; 9 bases line up with TRBD1. The CDR3 covers 16 residues. The junction had 11 bases not matched to a gene; V was cut back by 4 bases and J by 4 bases. Germline V lookup: CDR1 SGHKS, CDR2 YYEKEE (reference sequence). Here the CDR3 DNA reads TGTGCCAGCAGCCATGACAGGGGGAACAACCCCTATGGCTACACCTTA. Translation: CASSHDRGNNPYGYTL.

This clonotype was found a few times. CDR3 bases: TGCGCCAGCAGCCAAGATCCTCTATTGGGGGACAAAACTAATGAAAAACTGTTTTTT. Its protein is CASSQDPLLGDKTNEKLFF. V gene TRBV4-3 combines with J gene TRBJ1-4; D perhaps matches TRBD1 (6 bases). The CDR3 is 19 residues long. The V gene lost 0 bases and the J gene lost 1 base, with 18 bases spanning the gap. The germline gives CDR1 LGHNA, CDR2 YSLEER.

This clonotype was seen a few times. The rearrangement links TRBV7-9 to TRBJ1-4; possible D gene TRBD1, 6 bases. Trimming removed 8 bases from V and 10 bases from J, with 14 bases in between. The CDR3 runs 12 residues. From germline, CDR1 is SEHNR and CDR2 FQNEAQ (reference sequence). CDR3 sequence reads: CASRRGLRKLFF. The CDR3, as DNA: TGTGCCAGCCGTAGGGGGTTGCGAAAACTGTTTTTT.

The CDR3 DNA reads as TGTGCCTGGAGTTTTCCAGATACGCAGTATTTT. This codes for CAWSFPDTQYF. V usage is TRBV30 and J usage is TRBJ2-3, with D unresolved. Trimming removed 2 bases from V and 4 bases from J, with 4 bases in between. Germline V CDR1 and CDR2: GTSNPN, SVGIG (reference sequence). The CDR3 has 11 amino acids. The full variable domain, its missing parts supplied by reference TRBV30 and TRBJ2-3, is SQTIHQWPATLVQPVGSPLSLECTVEGTSNPNLYWYRQAAGRGLQLLFYSVGIGQISSEVPQNLSASRPQDRQFILSSKKLLLSDSGFYLCAWSFPDTQYFGPGTRLTVL.

V gene TRBV7-2 combines with J gene TRBJ1-2; D possibly corresponds to TRBD1 (5 bases). CDR3 length: 15 residues. With 3 bases removed from V and 2 bases from J, the gap between germline ends came to 13 bases. CDR1 and CDR2 from the germline V gene are SGHTA and FQGNSA. The chain's CDR3 is CASSFTGGRNYGYTF. CDR3 nucleotides: TGTGCCAGCAGCTTCACAGGCGGACGGAACTATGGCTACACCTTC.

As for this clonotype: Mismatch with germline at one junction end may stem from a read error. The chain uses TRBV7-9 and TRBJ1-3; D is uncertain. Per the germline V gene, CDR1 is SEHNR and CDR2 is FQNEAQ (reference sequence). This CDR3 contains 11 residues. For the CDR3, the DNA is TGTGCCAGCAGCTTAGCGGCGGCCCAGTTTTTT. Amino acids: CASSLAAAQFF.

This clonotype was seen repeatedly, ten times or more. V gene TRBV7-9 combines with J gene TRBJ1-4; D is possibly TRBD1 (6 bases). This CDR3 region has 19 residues. V was cut by 0 bases and J by 0 bases, with 17 bases left in between. Germline V gene sequence: CDR1 SEHNR, CDR2 FQNEAQ (reference sequence). Here the CDR3 DNA reads TGTGCCAGCAGCTTAGCGGACAGTTCTTCGGTTGCAACTAATGAAAAACTGTTTTTT. It is translated as CASSLADSSSVATNEKLFF.

The DNA of the CDR3 is TGTGCCAGCAGCGAAACGGGGTCCTACGAGCAGTACTTC. It codes for CASSETGSYEQYF. The chain carries TRBV7-2 and TRBJ2-7; perhaps TRBD2 as D (5 bases). Germline V gives CDR1 SGHTA, CDR2 FQGNSA. V lost 5 bases, J lost 1 base, and 9 bases lay in between. The CDR3 totals 13 residues. Looking up the rest from reference TRBV7-2 and TRBJ2-7 gives the full variable domain: GAGVSQSPSNKVTEKGKDVELRCDPISGHTALYWYRQSLGQGLEFLIYFQGNSAPDKSGLPSDRFSAERTGGSVSTLTIQRTQQEDSAVYLCASSETGSYEQYFGPGTRLTVT.

This clonotype was detected a few times. The V call is TRBV12-3 or TRBV12-4, the J call TRBJ2-7; 9 bases fit TRBD1. The ends lost 6 bases at V and 7 bases at J; junction bases unmatched: 13. CDR3 length: 15 residues. The CDR3 DNA reads as TGTGCCAGCAGCCTACGTGGGACAGGGTTGAGTGAGCAGTACTTC. It specifies CASSLRGTGLSEQYF.

This clonotype was counted between two and nine times. V usage is TRBV5-1 and J usage is TRBJ2-2; tentatively, D is TRBD1 (5 bases). Germline CDR1 reads SGHRS; CDR2 reads YFSETQ. V was shortened by 0 bases and J by 7 bases, with 16 bases between the two germline ends. The CDR3 extends over 16 amino acids. The CDR3 sequence is CASSLAGAQRGGELFF. CDR3 nucleotides: TGCGCCAGCAGCTTGGCTGGGGCCCAACGCGGCGGGGAGCTGTTTTTT.

The rearrangement links TRBV19 to TRBJ2-2; D is unresolved. V lost 3 bases and J lost 4, with 9 bases in between. This CDR3 comprises 14 residues. Germline CDR1 reads LNHDA; CDR2 reads SQIVND (reference sequence). In nucleotides, the CDR3 is TGTGCCAGTAGTATTCGCTCTGGCACCGGGGAGCTGTTTTTT. Translated: CASSIRSGTGELFF.